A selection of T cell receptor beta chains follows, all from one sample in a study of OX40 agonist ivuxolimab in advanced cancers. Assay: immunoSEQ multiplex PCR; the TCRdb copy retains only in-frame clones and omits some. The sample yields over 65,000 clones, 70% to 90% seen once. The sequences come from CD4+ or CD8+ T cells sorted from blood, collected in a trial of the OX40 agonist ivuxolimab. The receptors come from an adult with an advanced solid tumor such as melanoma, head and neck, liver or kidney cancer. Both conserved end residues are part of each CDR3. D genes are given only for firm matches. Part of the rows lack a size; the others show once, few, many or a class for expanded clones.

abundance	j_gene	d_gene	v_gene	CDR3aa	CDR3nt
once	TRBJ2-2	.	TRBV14	CASSQHGGTGELFF	TGTGCCAGCAGCCAACATGGGGGAACCGGGGAGCTGTTTTTT
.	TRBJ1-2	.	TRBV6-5	CASSYGSNQGYTF	TGTGCCAGCAGCTACGGGTCTAATCAGGGCTACACCTTC
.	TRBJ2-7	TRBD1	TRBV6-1	CASSGRDRVYEQYF	TGTGCCAGCAGTGGCCGGGACAGGGTCTACGAGCAGTACTTC
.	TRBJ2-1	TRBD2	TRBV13	CASSLIAGGYNEQFF	TGTGCCAGCAGCTTAATAGCGGGGGGATACAATGAGCAGTTCTTC
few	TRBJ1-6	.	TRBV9	CASSVGTGRHNSPLHF	TGTGCCAGCAGCGTGGGTACAGGGAGACATAATTCACCCCTCCACTTT
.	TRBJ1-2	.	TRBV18	CASSPSGDLYGYTF	TGTGCCAGCTCACCGTCAGGGGATCTCTATGGCTACACCTTC
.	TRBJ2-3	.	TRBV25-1	CASAGQFSTDTQYF	TGTGCCAGCGCCGGACAATTTAGCACAGATACGCAGTATTTT
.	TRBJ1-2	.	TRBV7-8	CASSLMGLPEHGYTF	TGTGCCAGCAGCTTAATGGGCTTGCCCGAGCACGGCTACACCTTC
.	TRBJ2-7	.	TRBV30	CAWSGVVSYEQYF	TGTGCCTGGAGTGGGGTGGTCTCCTACGAGCAGTACTTC
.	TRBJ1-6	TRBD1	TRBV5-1	CASSLHDRDNSPLHF	TGCGCCAGCAGCTTGCACGACAGGGATAATTCACCCCTCCACTTT
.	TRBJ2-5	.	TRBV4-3	CASSQFGIQGEETQYF	TGCGCCAGCAGCCAGTTCGGCATACAGGGAGAAGAGACCCAGTACTTC
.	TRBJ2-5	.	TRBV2	CASSEAYRAQTQYF	TGTGCCAGCAGTGAAGCGTACAGGGCACAGACCCAGTACTTC
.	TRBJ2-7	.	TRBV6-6	CASSYRAGPYEQYF	TGTGCCAGCAGTTACAGGGCAGGACCCTACGAGCAGTACTTC
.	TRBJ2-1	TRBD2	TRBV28	CASSPTWRGYNEQFF	TGTGCCAGCAGTCCCACGTGGCGGGGGTACAATGAGCAGTTCTTC
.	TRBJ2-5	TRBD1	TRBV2	CASSETTGTGVAETQYF	TGTGCCAGCAGTGAGACTACCGGGACAGGGGTAGCAGAGACCCAGTACTTC
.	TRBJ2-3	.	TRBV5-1	CASSLERASTDTQYF	TGCGCCAGCAGCTTGGAGCGGGCTAGCACAGATACGCAGTATTTT
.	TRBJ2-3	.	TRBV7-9	CASSSDSRVDTQYF	TGTGCCAGCAGCTCGGACAGCAGAGTCGATACGCAGTATTTT
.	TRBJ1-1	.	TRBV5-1	CASSLAGRDVEAFF	TGCGCCAGCAGCTTGGCCGGGCGGGACGTTGAAGCTTTCTTT
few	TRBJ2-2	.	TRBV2	CATSNTGGELFF	TGTGCCACTTCTAATACGGGCGGGGAGCTGTTTTTT
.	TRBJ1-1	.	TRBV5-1	CASSPRTSNEAFF	TGCGCCAGCAGCCCCCGGACTTCGAATGAAGCTTTCTTT
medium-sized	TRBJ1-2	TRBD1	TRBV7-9	CASSLGTGPGYTF	TGTGCCAGCAGCTTAGGGACAGGACCTGGCTACACCTTC
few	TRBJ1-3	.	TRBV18	CASSLDKANTIYF	TGTGCCAGCTCACTAGACAAGGCAAACACCATATATTTT
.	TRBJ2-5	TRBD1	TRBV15	CATSRTGQGDETQYF	TGTGCCACCAGCAGGACGGGACAGGGTGACGAGACCCAGTACTTC